This TCR beta chain stems from a study of cytomegalovirus exposure and HLA in healthy donors. This PCR relied on a set of 60 Vbeta primers and 13 Jbeta primers. Sequencing used immunoSEQ multiplex PCR; TCRdb keeps in-frame clones, though not all of them. This sample yields about 110,000 clones, of which less than 85% are seen a single time; over 10% belongs to the top ten. The sample holds a few counts of this clone. The sample taken for sequencing was PBMCs. This clonotype was obtained from a man aged 30 to 39 in good health and CMV-seropositive.

DNA of the CDR3: TGTGCCAGCAGCGAAACGGGACTCAAATTAGGGCATGGCTACACCTTC. Translating gives CASSETGLKLGHGYTF. The rearrangement joins TRBV7-9 to TRBJ1-2; tentative D call: TRBD1 (5 bases). The CDR3 extends over 16 amino acids. From germline, CDR1 is SEHNR and CDR2 FQNEAQ (reference sequence). The V end lost 5 bases, the J end lost 6 bases, and 22 bases lay between the germline ends.